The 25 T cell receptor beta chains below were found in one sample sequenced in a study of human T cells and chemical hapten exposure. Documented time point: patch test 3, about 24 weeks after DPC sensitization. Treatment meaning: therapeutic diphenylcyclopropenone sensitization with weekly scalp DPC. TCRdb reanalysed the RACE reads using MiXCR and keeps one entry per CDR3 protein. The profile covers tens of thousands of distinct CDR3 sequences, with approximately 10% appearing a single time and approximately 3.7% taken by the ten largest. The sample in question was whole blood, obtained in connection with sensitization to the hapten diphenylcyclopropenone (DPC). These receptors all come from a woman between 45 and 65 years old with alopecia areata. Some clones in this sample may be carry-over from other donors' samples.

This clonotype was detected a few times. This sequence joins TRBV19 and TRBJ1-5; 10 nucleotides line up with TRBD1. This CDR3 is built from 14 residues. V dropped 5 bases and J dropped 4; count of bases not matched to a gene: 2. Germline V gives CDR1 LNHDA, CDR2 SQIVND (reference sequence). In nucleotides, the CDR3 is TGTGCCAGTAGTGTGGGACAGGGGAATCAGCCCCAGCATTTT. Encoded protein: CASSVGQGNQPQHF.

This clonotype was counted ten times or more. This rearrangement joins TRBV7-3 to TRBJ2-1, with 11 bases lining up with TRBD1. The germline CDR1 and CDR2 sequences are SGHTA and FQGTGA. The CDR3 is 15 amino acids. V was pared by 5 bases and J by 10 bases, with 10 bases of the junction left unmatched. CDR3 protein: CASSQDRGLFGEQFF. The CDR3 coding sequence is TGTGCCAGCAGCCAGGACAGGGGGCTATTTGGGGAGCAGTTCTTC. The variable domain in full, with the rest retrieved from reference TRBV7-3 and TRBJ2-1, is GAGVSQTPSNKVTEKGKYVELRCDPISGHTALYWYRQSLGQGPEFLIYFQGTGAADDSGLPNDRFFAVRPEGSVSTLKIQRTERGDSAVYLCASSQDRGLFGEQFFGPGTRLTVL.

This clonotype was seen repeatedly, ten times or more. The CDR3 sequence: CSARDTGRGAAEAFF. The CDR3 DNA is TGCAGTGCTAGAGATACGGGCAGGGGAGCCGCTGAAGCTTTCTTT. The gene calls are TRBV20-1 and TRBJ1-1, with a tentative D call TRBD1 (6 bases). The germline V and J ends were trimmed by 0 bases and 6 bases, with 17 bases remaining between them. CDR1 and CDR2 from the germline V gene are DFQATT and SNEGSKA (reference sequence). CDR3 size: 15 residues.

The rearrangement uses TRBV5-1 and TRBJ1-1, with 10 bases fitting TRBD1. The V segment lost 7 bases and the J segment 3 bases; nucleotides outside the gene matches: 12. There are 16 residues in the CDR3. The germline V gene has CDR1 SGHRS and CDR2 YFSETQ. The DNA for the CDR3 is TGCGCCAGCGGTCCCGGGACAGGGGTACTTGACACTGAAGCTTTCTTT. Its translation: CASGPGTGVLDTEAFF.

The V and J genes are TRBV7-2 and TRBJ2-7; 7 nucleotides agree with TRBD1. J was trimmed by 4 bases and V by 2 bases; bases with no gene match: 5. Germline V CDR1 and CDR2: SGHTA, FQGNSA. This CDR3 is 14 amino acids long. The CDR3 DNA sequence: TGTGCCAGCAGCTTATGGGACAGACGGTACGAGCAGTACTTC. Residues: CASSLWDRRYEQYF.

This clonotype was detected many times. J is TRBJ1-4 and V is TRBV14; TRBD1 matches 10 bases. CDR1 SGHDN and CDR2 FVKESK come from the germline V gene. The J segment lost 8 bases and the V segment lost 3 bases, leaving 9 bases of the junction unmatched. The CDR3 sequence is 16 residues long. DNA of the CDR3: TGTGCCAGCAGCCATCGACGACAGGGGGCAGGGGAAAAACTGTTTTTT. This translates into CASSHRRQGAGEKLFF.

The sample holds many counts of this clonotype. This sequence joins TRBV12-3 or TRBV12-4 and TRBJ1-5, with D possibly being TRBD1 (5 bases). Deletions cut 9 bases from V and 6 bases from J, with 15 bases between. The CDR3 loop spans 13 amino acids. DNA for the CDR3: TGTGCCAGTCATGAGGAGGGGAGTCAGCCCCAGCATTTT. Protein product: CASHEEGSQPQHF.

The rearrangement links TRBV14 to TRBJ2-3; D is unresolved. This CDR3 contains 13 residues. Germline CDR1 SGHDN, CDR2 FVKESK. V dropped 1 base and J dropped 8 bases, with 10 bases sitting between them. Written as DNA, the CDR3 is TGTGCCAGCAGCCAAGGTCTTCTAGGTACGCAGTATTTT. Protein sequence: CASSQGLLGTQYF.

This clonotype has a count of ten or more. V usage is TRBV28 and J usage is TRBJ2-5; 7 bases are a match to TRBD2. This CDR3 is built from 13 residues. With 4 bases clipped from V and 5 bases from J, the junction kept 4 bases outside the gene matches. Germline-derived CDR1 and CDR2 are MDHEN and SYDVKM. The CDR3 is CASSWGRVETQYF. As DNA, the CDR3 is TGTGCCAGCAGTTGGGGGAGGGTTGAGACCCAGTACTTC.

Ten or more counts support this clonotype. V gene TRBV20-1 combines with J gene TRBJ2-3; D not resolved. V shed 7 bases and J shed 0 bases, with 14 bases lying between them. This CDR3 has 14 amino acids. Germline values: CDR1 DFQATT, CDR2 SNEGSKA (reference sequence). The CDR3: CSVPQKESTDTQYF. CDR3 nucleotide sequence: TGCAGTGTTCCTCAAAAGGAGAGCACAGATACGCAGTATTTT.

CDR3 region: CASSFFEGTGGYEQYF. The CDR3 region has the DNA TGTGCCAGCAGTTTTTTTGAGGGGACAGGGGGCTACGAGCAGTACTTC. The J gene is TRBJ2-7, the V gene TRBV28; 11 bases fit TRBD1. V shed 3 bases, J shed 3 bases, and the junction held 7 bases outside the gene matches. The CDR3 consists of 16 residues. Per the germline V gene, CDR1 is MDHEN and CDR2 is SYDVKM.

The CDR3 spells CASSPPGLPWDEQFF. Here the CDR3 DNA reads TGTGCCAGCAGCCCCCCGGGACTCCCCTGGGATGAGCAGTTCTTC. V usage is TRBV11-1 and J usage is TRBJ2-1; a weak D match, TRBD2 (6 bases). V lost 5 bases and J lost 8, with 19 bases in between. The CDR3 extends over 15 amino acids. Germline V gene lookup returns CDR1 SGHAT and CDR2 FQDESV (reference sequence).

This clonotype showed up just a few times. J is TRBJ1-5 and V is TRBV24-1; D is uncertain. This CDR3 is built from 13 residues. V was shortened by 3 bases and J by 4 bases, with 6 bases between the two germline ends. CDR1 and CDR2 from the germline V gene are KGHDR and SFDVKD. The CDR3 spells CATSDASNQPQHF. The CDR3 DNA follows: TGTGCCACCAGTGATGCGTCTAATCAGCCCCAGCATTTT.

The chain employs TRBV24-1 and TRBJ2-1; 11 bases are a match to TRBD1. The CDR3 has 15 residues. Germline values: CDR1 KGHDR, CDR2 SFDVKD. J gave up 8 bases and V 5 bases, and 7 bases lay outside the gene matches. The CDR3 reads CATSVPRGQGDEQFF. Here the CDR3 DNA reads TGTGCCACCAGTGTCCCACGGGGACAGGGGGATGAGCAGTTCTTC.

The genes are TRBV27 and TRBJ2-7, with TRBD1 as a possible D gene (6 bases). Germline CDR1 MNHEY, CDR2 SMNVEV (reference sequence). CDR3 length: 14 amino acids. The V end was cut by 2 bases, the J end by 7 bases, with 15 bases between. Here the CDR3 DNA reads TGTGCCAGCAGTTTACAGGGGCAGGTCGGAGAGCAGTACTTC. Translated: CASSLQGQVGEQYF.

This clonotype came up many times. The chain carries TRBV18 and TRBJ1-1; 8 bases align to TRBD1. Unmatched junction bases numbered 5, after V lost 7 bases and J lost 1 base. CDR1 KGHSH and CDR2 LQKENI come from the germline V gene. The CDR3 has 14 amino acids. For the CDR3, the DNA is TGTGCCAGCTTACCGGGACAGGAGAACACTGAAGCTTTCTTT. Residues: CASLPGQENTEAFF.

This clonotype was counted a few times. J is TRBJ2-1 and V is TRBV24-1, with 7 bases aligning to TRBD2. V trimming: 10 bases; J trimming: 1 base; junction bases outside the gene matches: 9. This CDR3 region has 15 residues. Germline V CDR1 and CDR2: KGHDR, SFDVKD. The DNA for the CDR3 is TGTGCCACGCGCGCGGGAGAACGTTCCTACAATGAGCAGTTCTTC. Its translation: CATRAGERSYNEQFF.

The DNA for the CDR3 is TGTGCCAGCAGCTCCTGGGCTAGCGGGACCGGCCAAGCCAATGAGCAGTTCTTC. This codes for CASSSWASGTGQANEQFF. The V gene is TRBV5-6, the J gene TRBJ2-1; TRBD2 agrees at 9 bases. The V gene end was trimmed by 3 bases and the J gene end by 6 bases; junction bases not matched to a gene: 16. CDR1 SGHDT and CDR2 YYEEEE come from the germline V gene. CDR3 size: 18 residues. Using reference TRBV5-6 and TRBJ2-1 for the parts outside the CDR3, the full variable domain is DAGVTQSPTHLIKTRGQQVTLRCSPKSGHDTVSWYQQALGQGPQFIFQYYEEEERQRGNFPDRFSGHQFPNYSSELNVNALLLGDSALYLCASSSWASGTGQANEQFFGPGTRLTVL.

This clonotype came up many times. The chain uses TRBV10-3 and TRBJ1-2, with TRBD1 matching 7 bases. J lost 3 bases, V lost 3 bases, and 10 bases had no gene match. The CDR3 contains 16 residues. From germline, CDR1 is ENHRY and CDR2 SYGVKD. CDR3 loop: CAISENPTGRDYGYTF. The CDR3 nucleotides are TGTGCCATCAGTGAAAACCCGACAGGGAGGGACTATGGCTACACCTTC.

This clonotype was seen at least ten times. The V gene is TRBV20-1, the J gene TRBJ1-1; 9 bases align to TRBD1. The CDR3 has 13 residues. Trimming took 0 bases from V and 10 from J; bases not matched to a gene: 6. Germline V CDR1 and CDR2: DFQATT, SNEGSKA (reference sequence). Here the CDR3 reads CSARETGGRVAFF. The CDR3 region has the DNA TGCAGTGCTAGAGAGACAGGGGGGCGAGTAGCTTTCTTT.

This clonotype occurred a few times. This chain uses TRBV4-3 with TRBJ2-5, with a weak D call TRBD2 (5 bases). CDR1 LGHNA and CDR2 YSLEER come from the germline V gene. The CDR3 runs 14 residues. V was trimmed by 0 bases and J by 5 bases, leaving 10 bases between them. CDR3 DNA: TGCGCCAGCAGCCAAGAGCGAGGGTCGGAGACCCAGTACTTC. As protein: CASSQERGSETQYF.

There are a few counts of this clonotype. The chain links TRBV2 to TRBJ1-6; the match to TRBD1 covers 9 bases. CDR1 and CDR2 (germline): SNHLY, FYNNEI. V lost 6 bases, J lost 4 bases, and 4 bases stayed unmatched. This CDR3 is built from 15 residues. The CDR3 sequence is CASRTGTGYNSPLHF. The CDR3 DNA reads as TGTGCCAGCAGAACCGGGACAGGGTATAATTCACCCCTCCACTTT.

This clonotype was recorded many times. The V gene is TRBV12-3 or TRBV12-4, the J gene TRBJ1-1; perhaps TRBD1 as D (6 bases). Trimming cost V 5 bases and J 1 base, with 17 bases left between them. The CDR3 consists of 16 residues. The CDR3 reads CASSPDRSLGNTEAFF. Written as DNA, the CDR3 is TGTGCCAGCAGTCCAGACAGGTCCCTGGGGAACACTGAAGCTTTCTTT.

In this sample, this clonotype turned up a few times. CDR3 residues: CSGRGTGGYEQYF. In DNA form, the CDR3 reads TGCAGCGGGCGAGGGACAGGGGGCTACGAGCAGTACTTC. This rearrangement joins TRBV29-1 to TRBJ2-7, with 11 bases identical to TRBD1. Germline CDR1 reads SQVTM; CDR2 reads ANQGSEA. J gave up 3 bases and V 7 bases, and 5 bases lay outside the gene matches. The CDR3 is made up of 13 amino acids.

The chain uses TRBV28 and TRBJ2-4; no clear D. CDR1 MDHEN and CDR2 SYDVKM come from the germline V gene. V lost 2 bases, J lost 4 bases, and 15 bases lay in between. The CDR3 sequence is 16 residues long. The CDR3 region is CASSLAGGPIKNIQYF. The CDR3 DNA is TGTGCCAGCAGTTTAGCCGGTGGGCCAATAAAAAACATTCAGTACTTC.